Following are 13 T cell receptor beta chains from one sample sequenced in a study of blood T cell repertoires in COVID-19 (dated by TCRdb to 2019 to 2021). Library preparation used the immunoSEQ multiplex PCR assay. Entries here come from immuneACCESS through TCRdb and include only in-frame sequences with V and J called. Some clones fail to appear in such tables; in the studies checked, an unresolved V gene covers under half of the shortfall, and the cause of the remainder is unknown. The sample table holds roughly 330,000 clones, of which around 83% were seen once. The ten most abundant clones make up roughly 1.1% of the sample. Sequencing input: peripheral blood. Source of these receptors: a woman aged 45-59 years with acute or convalescent COVID-19.

This chain links TRBV10-3 with TRBJ2-5; 9 nucleotides agree with TRBD2. The J segment lost 2 bases and the V segment lost 3 bases, leaving 4 bases of the junction unmatched. The CDR3 loop spans 15 amino acids. The V gene's germline CDR1 is ENHRY and CDR2 SYGVKD. The CDR3 reads CAISDSGGKQETQYF. In nucleotides, the CDR3 is TGTGCCATCAGTGATAGCGGGGGAAAACAAGAGACCCAGTACTTC.

The sample holds a few counts of this clone. V gene TRBV20-1 combines with J gene TRBJ1-2; D is ambiguous. There are 13 residues in the CDR3. Germline CDR1 reads DFQATT; CDR2 reads SNEGSKA (reference sequence). Deletions cut 3 bases from V and 0 bases from J, with 8 bases between. Here the CDR3 reads CSASDVANYGYTF. The CDR3 nucleotides are TGCAGTGCTAGTGACGTAGCTAACTATGGCTACACCTTC.

The chain employs TRBV6-5 and TRBJ2-5; D is possibly TRBD2 (6 bases). V was clipped by 6 bases and J by 0 bases, with 8 bases between them. The germline CDR1 and CDR2 sequences are MNHEY and SVGAGI. The length of the CDR3 is 13 residues. DNA of the CDR3: TGTGCCAGCAGACGGGACTACCAAGAGACCCAGTACTTC. Its protein is CASRRDYQETQYF.

V is TRBV12-5 and J is TRBJ1-3, with D possibly TRBD1 on 5 matching bases. The CDR3 spans 15 residues. V lost 5 bases to trimming and J lost 0 bases, with 11 bases between them. Germline values: CDR1 LGHNT, CDR2 FRNRAP. CDR3 in DNA: TGTGCTAGTGGTGGCGGGACTCGCTCTGGAAACACCATATATTTT. Amino acids: CASGGGTRSGNTIYF.

The chain has TRBV4-2 and TRBJ1-2; TRBD1 might be the D (6 bases). V was cut by 1 base and J by 4 bases, with 16 bases left in between. Germline loops: CDR1 LGHNA, CDR2 YNFKEQ. CDR3 length: 16 amino acids. The CDR3 nucleotides are TGTGCCAGCAGCCAAGTGAGGACAGACATTTCCTATGGCTACACCTTC. Translated: CASSQVRTDISYGYTF.

V and J are TRBV7-7 and TRBJ2-2, with no clear D. Germline CDR1 SSHAT, CDR2 FNYEAQ (reference sequence). The CDR3 length is 15 residues. V was cut by 3 bases and J by 0 bases, with 8 bases left in between. The CDR3 DNA follows: TGTGCCAGCAGCTTGGGTAGCTCGAACACCGGGGAGCTGTTTTTT. Translation: CASSLGSSNTGELFF.

V gene TRBV30 combines with J gene TRBJ2-1; 11 bases fit TRBD2. This CDR3 has 16 amino acids. The germline V gene encodes CDR1 GTSNPN and CDR2 SVGIG (reference sequence). J lost 3 bases, V lost 1 base, and 5 bases had no gene match. CDR3 region: CAWSARLAGHYNEQFF. DNA of the CDR3: TGTGCCTGGAGTGCCCGACTAGCGGGACACTACAATGAGCAGTTCTTC.

CDR3 loop: CAWIPQGLFTEAFF. The CDR3 DNA follows: TGTGCCTGGATACCCCAGGGGCTGTTCACTGAAGCTTTCTTT. The genes are TRBV30 and TRBJ1-1; TRBD1 is a possible D gene (6 bases). The length of the CDR3 is 14 residues. Trimming pared 4 bases from V and 4 bases from J, leaving 16 bases between. Per the germline V gene, CDR1 is GTSNPN and CDR2 is SVGIG (reference sequence).

This clone has only a few counts. The V gene is TRBV12-3 or TRBV12-4, the J gene TRBJ2-5, with 9 bases that match TRBD1. Trimming cost V 6 bases and J 7 bases; bases outside gene matches: 6. This CDR3 has 13 amino acids. The CDR3 DNA reads TGTGCCAGCAGAAGGACAGGGGAAGGGACCCAGTACTTC. Its protein product is CASRRTGEGTQYF.

The chain links TRBV12-5 to TRBJ1-3, with 7 nucleotides matching TRBD1. This CDR3 is built from 17 residues. Looked up from germline, CDR1 is LGHNT and CDR2 is FRNRAP. The V and J ends lost 6 bases and 0 bases, in that order; junction bases with no gene match: 11. The CDR3 nucleotides read TGTGCTAGTGGGCCCGGGACAGCTACTTACTCTGGAAACACCATATATTTT. The encoded protein is CASGPGTATYSGNTIYF.

This sequence joins TRBV5-1 and TRBJ1-4; 7 nucleotides agree with TRBD1. The CDR3 loop spans 15 amino acids. The ends lost 3 bases at V and 5 bases at J; junction bases unmatched: 7. Per the germline V gene, CDR1 is SGHRS and CDR2 is YFSETQ. The CDR3 spells CASSSGQKGNEKLFF. The CDR3 region has the DNA TGCGCCAGCAGCTCGGGACAGAAGGGGAATGAAAAACTGTTTTTT.

This rearrangement joins TRBV27 to TRBJ2-5; the D is unclear. V was shortened by 2 bases and J by 5 bases, with 9 bases between the two germline ends. The germline CDR1 and CDR2 sequences are MNHEY and SMNVEV (reference sequence). The CDR3 is 13 amino acids. CDR3 residues: CASSLGRMETQYF. In DNA, the CDR3 is TGTGCCAGCAGTTTAGGCAGGATGGAGACCCAGTACTTC.

The CDR3: CASSSTGGATETQYF. The CDR3 DNA follows: TGTGCCAGCAGCTCTACAGGGGGCGCGACGGAGACCCAGTACTTC. The chain combines TRBV11-3 with TRBJ2-5; 9 nucleotides agree with TRBD1. With 4 bases clipped from V and 5 bases from J, the junction kept 8 bases outside the gene matches. This CDR3 is built from 15 residues. Germline-derived CDR1 and CDR2 are SGHNT and YENEEA. Full variable domain (missing parts from reference TRBV11-3 and TRBJ2-5): EAGVVQSPRYKIIEKKQPVAFWCNPISGHNTLYWYLQNLGQGPELLIRYENEEAVDDSQLPKDRFSAERLKGVDSTLKIQPAELGDSAVYLCASSSTGGATETQYFGPGTRLLVL.